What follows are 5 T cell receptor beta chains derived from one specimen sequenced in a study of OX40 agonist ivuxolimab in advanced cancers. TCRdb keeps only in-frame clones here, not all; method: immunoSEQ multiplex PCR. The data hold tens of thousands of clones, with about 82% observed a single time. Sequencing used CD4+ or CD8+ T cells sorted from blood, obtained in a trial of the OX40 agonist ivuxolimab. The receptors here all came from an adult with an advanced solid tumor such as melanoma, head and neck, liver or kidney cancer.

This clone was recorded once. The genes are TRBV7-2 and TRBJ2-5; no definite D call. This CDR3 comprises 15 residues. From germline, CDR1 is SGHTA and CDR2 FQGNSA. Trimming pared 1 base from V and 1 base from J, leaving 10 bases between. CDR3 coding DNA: TGTGCCAGCAGCTTAGAGAGTAGCCGCCAAGAGACCCAGTACTTC. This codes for CASSLESSRQETQYF.

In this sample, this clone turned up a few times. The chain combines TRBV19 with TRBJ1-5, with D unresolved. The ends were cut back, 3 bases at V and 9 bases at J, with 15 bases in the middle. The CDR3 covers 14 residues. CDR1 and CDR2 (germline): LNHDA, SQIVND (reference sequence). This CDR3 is CASSMARLARPQHF. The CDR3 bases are TGTGCCAGTAGTATGGCCCGTTTAGCCCGGCCCCAGCATTTT.

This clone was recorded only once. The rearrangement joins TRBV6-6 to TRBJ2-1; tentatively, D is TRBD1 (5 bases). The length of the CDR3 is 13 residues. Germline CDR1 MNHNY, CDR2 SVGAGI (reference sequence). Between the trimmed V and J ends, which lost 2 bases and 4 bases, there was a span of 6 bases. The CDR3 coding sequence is TGTGCCAGCAGTTACGGGGCTTACAATGAGCAGTTCTTC. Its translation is CASSYGAYNEQFF.

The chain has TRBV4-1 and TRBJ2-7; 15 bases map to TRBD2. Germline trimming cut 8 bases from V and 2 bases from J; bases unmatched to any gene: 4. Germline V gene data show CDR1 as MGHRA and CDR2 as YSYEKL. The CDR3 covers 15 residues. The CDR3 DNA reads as TGCGCCAGCCCGGGACTAGCGGGGGGTACCTACGAGCAGTACTTC. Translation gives CASPGLAGGTYEQYF.

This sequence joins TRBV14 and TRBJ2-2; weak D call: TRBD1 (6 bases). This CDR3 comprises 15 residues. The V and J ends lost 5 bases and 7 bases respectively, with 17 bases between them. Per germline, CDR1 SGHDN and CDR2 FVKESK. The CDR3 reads CASSMGAAGDGELFF. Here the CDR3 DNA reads TGTGCCAGCAGCATGGGAGCTGCAGGGGACGGGGAGCTGTTTTTT. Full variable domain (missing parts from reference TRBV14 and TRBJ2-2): EAGVTQFPSHSVIEKGQTVTLRCDPISGHDNLYWYRRVMGKEIKFLLHFVKESKQDESGMPNNRFLAERTGGTYSTLKVQPAELEDSGVYFCASSMGAAGDGELFFGEGSRLTVL.